The T cell receptor (beta chain) described here comes from a study of blood T cell repertoires in COVID-19. The germline CDR1 and CDR2 sequences are MDHEN and SYDVKM. With 3 bases clipped from V and 7 bases from J, the junction kept 7 bases outside the gene matches. The CDR3 sequence is 15 residues long. Produced via immunoSEQ multiplex PCR; TCRdb's table is partial and in-frame only. Of roughly 200,000 clones in the sample, approximately 83% are singletons; the top ten hold 5.5% to 8%. The sequence derives from a woman in her thirties or forties with COVID-19, enrolled during active disease. The chain is built from TRBV28 and TRBJ1-4; 8 nucleotides match TRBD1. The sample consisted of peripheral blood. CDR3 in amino acids: CASSLAGQGGEKLFF. The DNA for the CDR3 is TGTGCCAGCAGTTTGGCAGGACAGGGAGGTGAAAAACTGTTTTTT.